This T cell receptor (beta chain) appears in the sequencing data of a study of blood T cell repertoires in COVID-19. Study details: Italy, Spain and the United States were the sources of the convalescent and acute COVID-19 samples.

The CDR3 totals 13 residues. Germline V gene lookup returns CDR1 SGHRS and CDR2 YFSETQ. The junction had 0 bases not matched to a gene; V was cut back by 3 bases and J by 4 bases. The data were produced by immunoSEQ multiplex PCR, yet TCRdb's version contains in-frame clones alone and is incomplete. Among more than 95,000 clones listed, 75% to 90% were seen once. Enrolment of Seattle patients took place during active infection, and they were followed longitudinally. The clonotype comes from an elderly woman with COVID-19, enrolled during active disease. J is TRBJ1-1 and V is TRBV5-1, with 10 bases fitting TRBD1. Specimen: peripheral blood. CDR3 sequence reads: CASSWTGGTEAFF. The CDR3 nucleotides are TGCGCCAGCAGCTGGACAGGGGGCACTGAAGCTTTCTTT.